The 24 T cell receptor beta chains reported below all come from one sample, sequenced in a study of shared T cell receptors in the human thymus. Method: immunoSEQ multiplex PCR; TCRdb's copy keeps in-frame clones and lacks some. The sample has 640,000 or so clones; approximately 89% are singletons. The same specimen was also included in a second study, on human thymus T cells.

The sample consisted of thymocytes. These receptors were collected from a boy younger than two with a congenital heart defect.

This sequence joins TRBV11-2 and TRBJ2-1, with 10 bases lining up with TRBD2. Germline V gene lookup returns CDR1 SGHAT and CDR2 FQNNGV. V was clipped by 1 base and J by 8 bases; unmatched bases: 5. CDR3 length: 15 amino acids. CDR3 DNA sequence: TGTGCCAGCAGCTTAGTTGAGCGGGGGGGCCATGAGCAGTTCTTC. Encoded protein: CASSLVERGGHEQFF. Full variable domain (remainder filled in from reference TRBV11-2 and TRBJ2-1): EAGVAQSPRYKIIEKRQSVAFWCNPISGHATLYWYQQILGQGPKLLIQFQNNGVVDDSQLPKDRFSAERLKGVDSTLKIQPAKLEDSAVYLCASSLVERGGHEQFFGPGTRLTVL.

Only one count was recorded for this clone. This chain links TRBV29-1 with TRBJ2-3; 11 bases map to TRBD1. Germline CDR1 is SQVTM and CDR2 is ANQGSEA. The CDR3 spans 12 residues. J gave up 5 bases and V 7 bases, and 2 bases lay outside the gene matches. This CDR3 is CSGDRGEDTQYF. In nucleotides, the CDR3 is TGCAGCGGGGACAGGGGGGAAGATACGCAGTATTTT.

The rearrangement joins TRBV19 to TRBJ1-1; D is uncertain. The CDR3 spans 14 residues. CDR1 and CDR2 from the germline V gene are LNHDA and SQIVND (reference sequence). The germline V and J ends were trimmed by 5 bases and 3 bases, with 13 bases remaining between them. The CDR3 sequence is CASSGRGGYTEAFF. In DNA form, the CDR3 reads TGTGCCAGTAGTGGTCGGGGAGGGTACACTGAAGCTTTCTTT.

The chain has TRBV30 and TRBJ1-2; the match to TRBD1 covers 9 bases. CDR1 is GTSNPN, CDR2 SVGIG, per germline (reference sequence). V gave up 7 bases and J gave up 5 bases; unmatched junction bases: 2. The CDR3 consists of 11 residues. In DNA form, the CDR3 reads TGTGCCTCGGGACAGGGATATGGCTACACCTTC. It translates to CASGQGYGYTF.

V gene TRBV5-6 combines with J gene TRBJ1-2; D not resolved. Trimming removed 6 bases from V and 2 bases from J, with 14 bases in between. From germline, CDR1 is SGHDT and CDR2 YYEEEE. The CDR3 loop spans 14 amino acids. CDR3 sequence: CASTSGRRNYGYTF. The DNA of the CDR3 is TGTGCCAGCACCTCCGGTCGGAGGAACTATGGCTACACCTTC.

CDR3 region: CASSEGQPNEKLFF. Here the CDR3 DNA reads TGTGCCAGCAGTGAGGGACAACCAAATGAAAAACTGTTTTTT. The V gene is TRBV25-1, the J gene TRBJ1-4; a weak D match, TRBD1 (6 bases). V was clipped by 3 bases and J by 5 bases, with 10 bases between them. The CDR3 is 14 amino acids. CDR1 MGHDK and CDR2 SYGVNS come from the germline V gene. The variable domain in full, with the rest retrieved from reference TRBV25-1 and TRBJ1-4, is EADIYQTPRYLVIGTGKKITLECSQTMGHDKMYWYQQDPGMELHLIHYSYGVNSTEKGDLSSESTVSRIRTEHFPLTLESARPSHTSQYLCASSEGQPNEKLFFGSGTQLSVL.

The chain is built from TRBV28 and TRBJ1-2, with TRBD1 identical over 9 bases. Germline V gene data show CDR1 as MDHEN and CDR2 as SYDVKM. Trimming took 4 bases from V and 7 from J; bases not matched to a gene: 7. CDR3 size: 14 residues. The CDR3 loop is CASSWAHRGPGYTF. The CDR3 region has the DNA TGTGCCAGCAGTTGGGCACACAGGGGGCCTGGCTACACCTTC.

V and J are TRBV27 and TRBJ1-1; 10 positions match TRBD1. Germline V gives CDR1 MNHEY, CDR2 SMNVEV (reference sequence). The CDR3 runs to 15 residues. J lost 5 bases, V lost 7 bases, and 10 bases had no gene match. CDR3 coding DNA: TGTGCCAGCATCTTGGACAGGGGGGAAAGGACTGAAGCTTTCTTT. Translation: CASILDRGERTEAFF.

This sequence joins TRBV11-2 and TRBJ2-5; 7 bases agree with TRBD2. This CDR3 contains 16 residues. Germline V lookup: CDR1 SGHAT, CDR2 FQNNGV. V shed 4 bases and J 2 bases; nucleotides not matched to a gene: 10. CDR3 sequence reads: CASSYHRGGSQETQYF. The CDR3 DNA reads TGTGCCAGCAGCTATCACCGCGGGGGATCACAAGAGACCCAGTACTTC.

This clone was found once. This rearrangement joins TRBV7-9 to TRBJ1-1; 7 nucleotides line up with TRBD1. Germline V gene lookup returns CDR1 SEHNR and CDR2 FQNEAQ (reference sequence). After removal of 2 bases from V and 8 bases from J, the junction contained 8 bases not matched to a gene. CDR3 size: 14 residues. The CDR3 spells CASSLPRQGKEAFF. The CDR3 bases are TGTGCCAGCAGCTTACCGCGACAGGGTAAAGAAGCTTTCTTT.

This clone was seen a single time. This rearrangement joins TRBV15 to TRBJ1-5; D unclear. CDR1 and CDR2 from the germline V gene are LNHNV and YYDKDF (reference sequence). The CDR3 sequence is 16 residues long. Trimming took off 1 base at V and 2 bases at J, with 12 bases between the two ends. In DNA, the CDR3 is TGTGCCACCAGCAGAGTGCGTGCATCTGGCAATCAGCCCCAGCATTTT. Its translation: CATSRVRASGNQPQHF.

The chain employs TRBV4-1 and TRBJ2-7; 8 bases map to TRBD1. CDR3 length: 14 residues. Per germline, CDR1 MGHRA and CDR2 YSYEKL. V was clipped by 4 bases and J by 4 bases; unmatched bases: 6. The CDR3 is CASSLGQGNYEQYF. The CDR3 nucleotides are TGCGCCAGCAGCCTTGGACAGGGAAATTACGAGCAGTACTTC.

CDR3 nucleotide sequence: TGTGCCAGCGGGAGGGTGGAGCTGTTTTTT. Residues: CASGRVELFF. The chain recombines TRBV28 with TRBJ2-2, with 7 bases fitting TRBD2. J was trimmed by 10 bases and V by 8 bases; bases with no gene match: 1. CDR3 length: 10 amino acids. Germline lookup yields CDR1 MDHEN and CDR2 SYDVKM.

The chain couples TRBV18 to TRBJ2-1, with 12 nucleotides matching TRBD1. V shed 3 bases, J shed 8 bases, and the junction held 5 bases outside the gene matches. The CDR3 covers 15 residues. Germline assignment: CDR1 KGHSH and CDR2 LQKENI. The CDR3 coding sequence is TGTGCCAGCTCACCTATGGGACAGGGGGCCGATGAGCAGTTCTTC. It is translated as CASSPMGQGADEQFF.

J is TRBJ1-2 and V is TRBV6-4, with a tentative D call TRBD1 (5 bases). CDR1 and CDR2 (germline): MRHNA, SNTAGT. This CDR3 is built from 13 residues. With 4 bases removed from V and 2 bases from J, the gap between germline ends came to 8 bases. CDR3 sequence: CASSGPGNYGYTF. The DNA for the CDR3 is TGTGCCAGCAGTGGGCCAGGGAACTATGGCTACACCTTC.

The rearrangement links TRBV6-5 to TRBJ2-5, with D possibly TRBD2 on 5 matching bases. The V gene lost 1 base and the J gene lost 2 bases, with 8 bases spanning the gap. Per the germline V gene, CDR1 is MNHEY and CDR2 is SVGAGI. The CDR3 consists of 14 residues. The CDR3 reads CASSYLREQETQYF. The CDR3 DNA sequence: TGTGCCAGCAGTTACTTACGGGAACAAGAGACCCAGTACTTC.

Here the CDR3 DNA reads TGTGCCAGCAGCGTCCTGGACAGGGACCAAGAGACCCAGTACTTC. As protein: CASSVLDRDQETQYF. The gene calls are TRBV7-2 and TRBJ2-5, with 8 nucleotides matching TRBD1. V gave up 5 bases and J gave up 0 bases; unmatched junction bases: 5. This CDR3 has 15 amino acids. Germline V gene lookup returns CDR1 SGHTA and CDR2 FQGNSA.

The genes are TRBV5-6 and TRBJ1-2; perhaps TRBD1 as D (5 bases). Trimming pared 1 base from V and 6 bases from J, leaving 13 bases between. Germline lookup yields CDR1 SGHDT and CDR2 YYEEEE. This CDR3 contains 14 residues. CDR3 in amino acids: CASSLYSGHDGYTF. The CDR3, as DNA: TGTGCCAGCAGCTTGTACTCAGGGCACGATGGCTACACCTTC.

Turning to this clone: The junction differs from germline at one of its ends, possibly a read error. The chain joins TRBV6-6 to TRBJ1-2, with 7 nucleotides matching TRBD1. Germline CDR1 reads MNHNY; CDR2 reads SVGAGI (reference sequence). The CDR3 covers 14 residues. The CDR3 coding sequence is TGTGCCAACAGTACCGGGACAGAGGACTATGGCTACACCTTC. Amino acid sequence: CANSTGTEDYGYTF.

This clone showed up just a few times. J is TRBJ1-6 and V is TRBV4-1; 8 nucleotides align to TRBD1. The CDR3 is 15 amino acids. Germline CDR1 reads MGHRA; CDR2 reads YSYEKL. J was trimmed by 8 bases and V by 0 bases; bases with no gene match: 3. CDR3 sequence reads: CASSQDSDRDSPLHF. CDR3 DNA: TGCGCCAGCAGCCAAGATTCGGACAGGGATTCACCCCTCCACTTT.

The CDR3 region has the DNA TGTGCCAGCAGTTTATTCGGGAGAGAACCACTAAGCACAGATACGCAGTATTTT. Protein sequence: CASSLFGREPLSTDTQYF. This chain joins TRBV28 and TRBJ2-3, with a possible D match to TRBD2 (6 bases). V was trimmed by 1 base and J by 0 bases, leaving 17 bases between them. The CDR3 has 18 amino acids. Germline V gene sequence: CDR1 MDHEN, CDR2 SYDVKM.

V and J are TRBV28 and TRBJ1-1, with 11 bases identical to TRBD1. The CDR3 is 19 residues long. Germline V gene lookup returns CDR1 MDHEN and CDR2 SYDVKM. J lost 6 bases, V lost 1 base, and 16 bases had no gene match. CDR3: CASSLSTWGQGVWCAEAFF. CDR3 DNA sequence: TGTGCCAGCAGTTTATCTACCTGGGGACAGGGGGTTTGGTGCGCTGAAGCTTTCTTT.

V gene TRBV28 combines with J gene TRBJ2-7; 8 nucleotides agree with TRBD2. V lost 4 bases, J lost 4 bases, and 15 bases stayed unmatched. This CDR3 has 17 amino acids. The V gene's germline CDR1 is MDHEN and CDR2 SYDVKM. The CDR3 protein is CASSSISPREGNYEQYF. CDR3 DNA sequence: TGTGCCAGCAGTTCTATCTCCCCCCGGGAGGGGAATTACGAGCAGTACTTC.

The chain carries TRBV5-6 and TRBJ1-1; 8 bases fit TRBD1. Germline V gene lookup returns CDR1 SGHDT and CDR2 YYEEEE. J lost 1 base, V lost 4 bases, and 15 bases had no gene match. CDR3 length equals 18 residues. CDR3 loop: CASSPSRDRPPQNTEAFF. In DNA form, the CDR3 reads TGTGCCAGCAGCCCGAGTCGGGACAGGCCACCTCAGAACACTGAAGCTTTCTTT. Full variable domain (rest looked up from reference TRBV5-6 and TRBJ1-1): DAGVTQSPTHLIKTRGQQVTLRCSPKSGHDTVSWYQQALGQGPQFIFQYYEEEERQRGNFPDRFSGHQFPNYSSELNVNALLLGDSALYLCASSPSRDRPPQNTEAFFGQGTRLTVV.